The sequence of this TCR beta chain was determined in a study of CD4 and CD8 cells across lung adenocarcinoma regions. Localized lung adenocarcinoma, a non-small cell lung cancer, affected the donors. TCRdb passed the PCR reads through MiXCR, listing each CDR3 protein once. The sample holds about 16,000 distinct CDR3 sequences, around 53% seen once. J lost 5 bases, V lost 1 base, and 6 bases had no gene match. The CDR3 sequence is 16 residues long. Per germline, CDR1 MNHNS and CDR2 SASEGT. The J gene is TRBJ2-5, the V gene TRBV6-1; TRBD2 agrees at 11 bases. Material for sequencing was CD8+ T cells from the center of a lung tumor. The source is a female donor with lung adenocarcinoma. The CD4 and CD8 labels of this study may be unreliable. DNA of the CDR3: TGTGCCAGCAGTGAAGTAGCGGGAGGGCTAACGGAGACCCAGTACTTC. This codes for CASSEVAGGLTETQYF.